Reported below is one TCR beta chain. Sequencing used immunoSEQ multiplex PCR; TCRdb keeps in-frame clones, though not all of them. The table has about 350,000 clones, 88% seen once. The J segment lost 2 bases and the V segment lost 4 bases, leaving 2 bases of the junction unmatched. CDR3 length: 13 amino acids. Germline V gene sequence: CDR1 SGHRS, CDR2 YFSETQ. This sample stems from a study of blood T cell repertoires in COVID-19. Study overall: Samples came from the United States, Italy and Spain, spanning acute and convalescent COVID-19.

This chain uses TRBV5-1 with TRBJ2-5; 7 bases agree with TRBD1. The origin of this receptor is an older woman with COVID-19, enrolled during active disease. The sample comprised peripheral blood. The CDR3 is CASSLRGQETQYF. The CDR3 coding sequence is TGCGCCAGCAGCCTCAGGGGGCAAGAGACCCAGTACTTC.